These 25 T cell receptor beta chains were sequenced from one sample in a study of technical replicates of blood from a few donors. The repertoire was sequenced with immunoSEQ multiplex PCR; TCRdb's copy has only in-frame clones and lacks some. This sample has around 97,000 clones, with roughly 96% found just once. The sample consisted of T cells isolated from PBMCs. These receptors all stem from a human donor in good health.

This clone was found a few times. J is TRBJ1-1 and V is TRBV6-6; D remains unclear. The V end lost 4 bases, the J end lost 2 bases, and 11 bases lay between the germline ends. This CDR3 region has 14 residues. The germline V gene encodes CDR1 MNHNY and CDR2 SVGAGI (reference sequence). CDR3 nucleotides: TGTGCCAGCAGTTGGGCTCCCGGAAACACTGAAGCTTTCTTT. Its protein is CASSWAPGNTEAFF.

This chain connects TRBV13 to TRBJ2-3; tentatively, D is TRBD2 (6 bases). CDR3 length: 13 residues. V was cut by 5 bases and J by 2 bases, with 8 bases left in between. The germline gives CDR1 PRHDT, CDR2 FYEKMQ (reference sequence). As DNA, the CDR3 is TGTGCCAGCAGCGGAGGGGACACAGATACGCAGTATTTT. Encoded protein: CASSGGDTDTQYF.

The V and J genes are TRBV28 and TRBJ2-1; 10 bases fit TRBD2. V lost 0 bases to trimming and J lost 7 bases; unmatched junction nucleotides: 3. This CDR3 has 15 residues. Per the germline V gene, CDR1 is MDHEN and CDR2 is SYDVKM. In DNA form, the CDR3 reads TGTGCCAGCAGTTTATGGGCTAGCGGGAGTAATGAGCAGTTCTTC. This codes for CASSLWASGSNEQFF.

The CDR3 reads CASSRIAGGFTGELFF. The CDR3 DNA sequence: TGTGCCAGCAGCCGGATAGCGGGAGGTTTCACCGGGGAGCTGTTTTTT. The rearrangement uses TRBV7-3 and TRBJ2-2; 10 bases are shared with TRBD2. Germline CDR1 SGHTA, CDR2 FQGTGA. Trimming cost V 5 bases and J 4 bases; bases outside gene matches: 7. The CDR3 sequence is 16 residues long.

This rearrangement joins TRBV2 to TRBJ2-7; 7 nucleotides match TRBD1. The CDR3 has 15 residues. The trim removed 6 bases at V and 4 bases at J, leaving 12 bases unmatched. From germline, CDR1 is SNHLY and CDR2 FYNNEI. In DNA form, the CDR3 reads TGTGCCAGCAGCGGTAACAGGGGAAGTGGATACGAGCAGTACTTC. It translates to CASSGNRGSGYEQYF.

The CDR3 DNA sequence: TGTGCTAGTGGTACCGGACAGGGGTACGAGCAGTACTTC. Translating it yields CASGTGQGYEQYF. The chain uses TRBV12-5 and TRBJ2-7; 9 bases are shared with TRBD1. The J segment lost 4 bases and the V segment lost 5 bases, leaving 3 bases of the junction unmatched. The CDR3 has 13 residues. Germline CDR1 is LGHNT and CDR2 is FRNRAP. Full variable domain (outside the CDR3, taken from reference TRBV12-5 and TRBJ2-7): DARVTQTPRHKVTEMGQEVTMRCQPILGHNTVFWYRQTMMQGLELLAYFRNRAPLDDSGMPKDRFSAEMPDATLATLKIQPSEPRDSAVYFCASGTGQGYEQYFGPGTRLTVT.

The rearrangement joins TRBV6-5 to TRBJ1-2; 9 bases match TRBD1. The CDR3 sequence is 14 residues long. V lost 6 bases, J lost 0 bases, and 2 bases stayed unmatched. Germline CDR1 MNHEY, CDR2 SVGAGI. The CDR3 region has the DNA TGTGCCAGCAGCCGACAGGGGGCTAACTATGGCTACACCTTC. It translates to CASSRQGANYGYTF.

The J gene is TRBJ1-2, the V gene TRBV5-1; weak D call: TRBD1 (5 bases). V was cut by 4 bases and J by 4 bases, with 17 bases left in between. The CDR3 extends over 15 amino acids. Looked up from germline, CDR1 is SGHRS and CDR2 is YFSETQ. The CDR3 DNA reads TGCGCCAGCAGCCACACCCAGGGCGACTCCTATGGCTACACCTTC. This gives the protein CASSHTQGDSYGYTF.

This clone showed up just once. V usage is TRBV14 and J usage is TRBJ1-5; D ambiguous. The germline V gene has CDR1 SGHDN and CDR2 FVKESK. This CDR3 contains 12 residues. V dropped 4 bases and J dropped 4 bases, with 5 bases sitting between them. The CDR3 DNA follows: TGTGCCAGCAGCCCTCTGAATCAGCCCCAGCATTTT. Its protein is CASSPLNQPQHF.

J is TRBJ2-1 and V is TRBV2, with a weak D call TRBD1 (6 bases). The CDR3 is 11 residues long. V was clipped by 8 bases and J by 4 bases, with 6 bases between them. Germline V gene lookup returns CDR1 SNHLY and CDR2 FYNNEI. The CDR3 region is CASQGYNEQFF. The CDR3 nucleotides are TGTGCCAGCCAGGGGTACAATGAGCAGTTCTTC.

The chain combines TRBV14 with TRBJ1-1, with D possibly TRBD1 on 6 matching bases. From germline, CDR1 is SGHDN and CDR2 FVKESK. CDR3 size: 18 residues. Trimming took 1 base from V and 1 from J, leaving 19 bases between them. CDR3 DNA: TGTGCCAGCAGCCAAGCCGGCGGGGGCCTTACATGGAACACTGAAGCTTTCTTT. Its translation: CASSQAGGGLTWNTEAFF.

The CDR3 region has the DNA TGTGCCTGGAGTGTAGAGGAGGACCGCAATCGCTACACCTTC. It specifies CAWSVEEDRNRYTF. V usage is TRBV30 and J usage is TRBJ1-2; unclear D gene. Trimming pared 0 bases from V and 9 bases from J, leaving 17 bases between. This CDR3 region has 14 residues. Germline CDR1 reads GTSNPN; CDR2 reads SVGIG (reference sequence). Combining the CDR3 with reference TRBV30 and TRBJ1-2 gives the whole variable domain SQTIHQWPATLVQPVGSPLSLECTVEGTSNPNLYWYRQAAGRGLQLLFYSVGIGQISSEVPQNLSASRPQDRQFILSSKKLLLSDSGFYLCAWSVEEDRNRYTFGSGTRLTVV.

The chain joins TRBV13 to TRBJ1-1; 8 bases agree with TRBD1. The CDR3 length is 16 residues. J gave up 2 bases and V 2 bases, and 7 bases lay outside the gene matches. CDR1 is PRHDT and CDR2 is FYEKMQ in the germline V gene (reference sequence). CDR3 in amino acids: CASSLFRTGTNTEAFF. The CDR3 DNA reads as TGTGCCAGCAGCTTATTTAGGACAGGGACCAACACTGAAGCTTTCTTT.

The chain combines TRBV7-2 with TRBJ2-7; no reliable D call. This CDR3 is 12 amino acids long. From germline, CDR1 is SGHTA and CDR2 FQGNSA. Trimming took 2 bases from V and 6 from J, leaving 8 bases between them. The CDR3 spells CASSLFSREQYF. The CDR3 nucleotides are TGTGCCAGCAGCTTATTCAGTCGCGAGCAGTACTTC.

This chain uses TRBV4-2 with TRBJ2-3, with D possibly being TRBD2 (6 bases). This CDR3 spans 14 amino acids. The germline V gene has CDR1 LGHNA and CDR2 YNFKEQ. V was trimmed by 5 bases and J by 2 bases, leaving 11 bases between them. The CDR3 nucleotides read TGTGCCAGCAGCTCGGGACTTTACACAGATACGCAGTATTTT. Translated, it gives CASSSGLYTDTQYF.

CDR3 DNA: TGTGCCAGCAGCCAAGGGGGGGGAGAGTACTTC. Amino acids: CASSQGGGEYF. J is TRBJ2-7 and V is TRBV7-9, with D possibly being TRBD2 (7 bases). Between the trimmed V and J ends, which lost 5 bases and 11 bases, there was a span of 13 bases. CDR1 SEHNR and CDR2 FQNEAQ come from the germline V gene (reference sequence). The CDR3 spans 11 residues.

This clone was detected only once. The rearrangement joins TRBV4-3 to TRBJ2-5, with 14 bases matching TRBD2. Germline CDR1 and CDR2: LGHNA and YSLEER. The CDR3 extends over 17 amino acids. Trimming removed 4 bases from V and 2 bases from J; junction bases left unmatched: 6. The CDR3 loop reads CASSRGLAGAGQETQYF. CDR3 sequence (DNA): TGCGCCAGCAGCCGGGGACTAGCGGGGGCAGGGCAAGAGACCCAGTACTTC.

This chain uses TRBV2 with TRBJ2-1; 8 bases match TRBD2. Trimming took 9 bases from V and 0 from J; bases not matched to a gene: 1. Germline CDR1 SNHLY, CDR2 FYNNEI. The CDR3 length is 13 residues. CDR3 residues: CASSGVSYNEQFF. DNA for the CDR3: TGTGCCAGTAGCGGGGTCTCCTACAATGAGCAGTTCTTC.

As DNA, the CDR3 is TGTGCCATCAGGGGACCATCGGGACAGAGGTCCTACGAGCAGTACTTC. As protein: CAIRGPSGQRSYEQYF. V is TRBV10-3 and J is TRBJ2-7; 7 nucleotides match TRBD1. V dropped 6 bases and J dropped 1; count of bases not matched to a gene: 12. The CDR3 is 16 amino acids. CDR1 and CDR2 from the germline V gene are ENHRY and SYGVKD.

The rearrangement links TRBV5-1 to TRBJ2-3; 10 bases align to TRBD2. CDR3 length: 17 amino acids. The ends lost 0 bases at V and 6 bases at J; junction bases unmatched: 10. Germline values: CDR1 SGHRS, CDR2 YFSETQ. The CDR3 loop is CASSLVSSGSYLDTQYF. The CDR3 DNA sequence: TGCGCCAGCAGCTTGGTTTCTAGCGGGAGTTATCTGGATACGCAGTATTTT.

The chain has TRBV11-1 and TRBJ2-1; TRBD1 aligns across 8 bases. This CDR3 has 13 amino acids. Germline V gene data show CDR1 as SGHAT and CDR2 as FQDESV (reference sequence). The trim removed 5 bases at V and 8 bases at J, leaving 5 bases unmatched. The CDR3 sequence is CASSPDRGHEQFF. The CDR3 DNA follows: TGTGCCAGCAGCCCAGACAGGGGCCATGAGCAGTTCTTC.

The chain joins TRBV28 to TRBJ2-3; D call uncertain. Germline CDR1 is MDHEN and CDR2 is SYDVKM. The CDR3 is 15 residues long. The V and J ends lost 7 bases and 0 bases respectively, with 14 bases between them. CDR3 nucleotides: TGTGCCAGCAATAAGTTCCAAACTAGCACAGATACGCAGTATTTT. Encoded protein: CASNKFQTSTDTQYF.

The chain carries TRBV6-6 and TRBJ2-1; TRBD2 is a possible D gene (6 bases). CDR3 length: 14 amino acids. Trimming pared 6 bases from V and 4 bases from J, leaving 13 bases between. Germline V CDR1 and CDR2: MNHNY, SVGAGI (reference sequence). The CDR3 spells CASRPPAGYNEQFF. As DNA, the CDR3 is TGTGCCAGCAGACCACCCGCGGGGTACAATGAGCAGTTCTTC.

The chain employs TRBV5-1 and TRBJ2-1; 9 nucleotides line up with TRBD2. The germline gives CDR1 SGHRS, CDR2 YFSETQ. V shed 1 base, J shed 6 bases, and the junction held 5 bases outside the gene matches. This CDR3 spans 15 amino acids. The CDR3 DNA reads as TGCGCCAGCAGCTTGCGACTAGCGGCTAGCAATGAGCAGTTCTTC. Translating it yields CASSLRLAASNEQFF.

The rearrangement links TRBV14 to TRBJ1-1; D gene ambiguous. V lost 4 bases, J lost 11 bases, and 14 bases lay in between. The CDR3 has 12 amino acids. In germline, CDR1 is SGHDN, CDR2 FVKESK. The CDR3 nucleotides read TGTGCCAGCAGCCCTTTATCTCCCCCCGCTTTCTTT. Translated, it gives CASSPLSPPAFF.